The rows below give T cell receptor beta chains drawn from one sample of a study of T cell repertoires in cytomegalovirus infection. A single record per CDR3 protein comes from TCRdb applying MiXCR to the reads. The sample includes some 700,000 distinct CDR3 sequences, around 32% of them seen just once. Their recognized antigens are unknown. This specimen consisted of cultured PBMCs, obtained from culture after CMV antigen stimulation. Every receptor here comes from a human donor in good health (CMV status not recorded). Some clones in this sample may be carry-over from other donors' samples. CDR3s include the opening cysteine and the closing phenylalanine or tryptophan. A D gene is named only where the DNA matches it firmly. A row's size may be missing; if present it is once, few, many or a size class.

CDR3nt: TGTGCCAGCAGCTCCTCCGGAGATGGCTACACCTTC
CDR3aa: CASSSSGDGYTF
j_gene: TRBJ1-2
v_gene: TRBV7-2
abundance: many
d_gene: .

CDR3nt: TGTGCCAGCAGCTTATCCGGCACGAGCTCTGGGGCCAACGTCCTGACTTTC
CDR3aa: CASSLSGTSSGANVLTF
j_gene: TRBJ2-6
v_gene: TRBV7-2
abundance: few
d_gene: .

CDR3nt: TGTGCCAGCAGCCAAGTAAGGCGGGGAGGGGCAGAGACCCAGTACTTC
CDR3aa: CASSQVRRGGAETQYF
j_gene: TRBJ2-5
v_gene: TRBV4-1
abundance: .
d_gene: TRBD2

CDR3nt: TGTGCCATCAGTGTTGGGGGACTTAATATCGAGCAGTACTTC
CDR3aa: CAISVGGLNIEQYF
j_gene: TRBJ2-7
v_gene: TRBV10-3
abundance: .
d_gene: .

CDR3nt: TGTGCCAGCAGTTATCCTCCCGGGACAGCCGCCGGAAACACCATATATTTT
CDR3aa: CASSYPPGTAAGNTIYF
j_gene: TRBJ1-3
v_gene: TRBV12-3/TRBV12-4
abundance: few
d_gene: TRBD1

CDR3nt: TGTGCCAGCAGCTTATCTAGATCGGGGGAGCTGTTTTTT
CDR3aa: CASSLSRSGELFF
j_gene: TRBJ2-2
v_gene: TRBV7-2
abundance: few
d_gene: .

CDR3nt: TGTGCCAGCCGCGGGGGGCAGCCTAGCGGGGAGCTGTTTTTT
CDR3aa: CASRGGQPSGELFF
j_gene: TRBJ2-2
v_gene: TRBV7-2
abundance: many
d_gene: TRBD2

CDR3nt: TGCGCCAGCAGCCCGACAGGGGTCAACGAGCAGTACTTC
CDR3aa: CASSPTGVNEQYF
j_gene: TRBJ2-7
v_gene: TRBV4-1
abundance: few
d_gene: TRBD1

CDR3nt: TGTGCCAGCAGTCCCCCGACAGGGAACGAGCAGTACTTC
CDR3aa: CASSPPTGNEQYF
j_gene: TRBJ2-7
v_gene: TRBV27
abundance: .
d_gene: TRBD1

CDR3nt: TGTGCCAGCAGTTTATCCCCCCCACGACAGGGGACTGAAGCTTTCTTT
CDR3aa: CASSLSPPRQGTEAFF
j_gene: TRBJ1-1
v_gene: TRBV27
abundance: .
d_gene: TRBD1

CDR3nt: TGCAGTGCTAGCTTCCCGGGACTAGCACATAATGAGCAGTTCTTC
CDR3aa: CSASFPGLAHNEQFF
j_gene: TRBJ2-1
v_gene: TRBV20-1
abundance: .
d_gene: TRBD2

CDR3nt: TGCGCCAGCAGCCAAGGGGGCAGGGGAAGCGGCGAGCAGTACTTC
CDR3aa: CASSQGGRGSGEQYF
j_gene: TRBJ2-7
v_gene: TRBV4-1
abundance: .
d_gene: .

CDR3nt: TGTGCCATCAGTGATTTTCCAGCGGCGAGGTACGAGCAGTACTTC
CDR3aa: CAISDFPAARYEQYF
j_gene: TRBJ2-7
v_gene: TRBV10-3
abundance: few
d_gene: .

CDR3nt: TGTGCCAGCACCCTACCTCTGGGGGGCCGTCAGGGGGCCCAGTACTTC
CDR3aa: CASTLPLGGRQGAQYF
j_gene: TRBJ2-7
v_gene: TRBV7-2
abundance: .
d_gene: TRBD1

CDR3nt: TGTGCCAGCAGCGAACTAGCGGGGCTCACAGATACGCAGTATTTT
CDR3aa: CASSELAGLTDTQYF
j_gene: TRBJ2-3
v_gene: TRBV7-9
abundance: .
d_gene: TRBD2